Listed here are 20 T cell receptor beta chains from one sample, sequenced in a study of CD8 T cells in ankylosing spondylitis. TCRdb called the 5' RACE reads again in MiXCR, with one record for every CDR3 protein. The repertoire has approximately 200,000 distinct CDR3 sequences, roughly 13% of them found once; the top ten carry more than 15%. Sequencing input: blood, either unsorted or a sorted T cell fraction (not recorded which). These receptors were taken from a male donor with ankylosing spondylitis or in good health (not recorded which).

This clonotype was detected only a few times. The V gene is TRBV7-9, the J gene TRBJ2-1, with 10 nucleotides matching TRBD1. After removal of 5 bases from V and 8 bases from J, the junction contained 9 bases not matched to a gene. Looked up from germline, CDR1 is SEHNR and CDR2 is FQNEAQ (reference sequence). CDR3 size: 15 residues. The CDR3 DNA is TGTGCCAGCAGCCCAAGCCGGGACAGGGGTTATGAGCAGTTCTTC. Protein: CASSPSRDRGYEQFF.

A few counts support this clonotype. This chain uses TRBV7-6 with TRBJ1-1, with D hard to call. The CDR3 has 14 amino acids. CDR1 and CDR2 from the germline V gene are SGHVS and FNYEAQ. With 7 bases removed from V and 1 base from J, the gap between germline ends came to 13 bases. The CDR3 coding sequence is TGTGCCAGCACCCGAGGTCTGGAGAACACTGAAGCTTTCTTT. It is translated as CASTRGLENTEAFF.

This clonotype turned up a few times. The chain recombines TRBV4-1 with TRBJ1-1, with a weak D call TRBD1 (5 bases). V was cut by 4 bases and J by 3 bases, with 12 bases left in between. Germline V gene lookup returns CDR1 MGHRA and CDR2 YSYEKL. The CDR3 is 14 amino acids. Written as DNA, the CDR3 is TGCGCCAGCAGCCCAACCAGGGCGGACACTGAAGCTTTCTTT. Its protein product is CASSPTRADTEAFF.

This clonotype was seen only a few times. The genes are TRBV4-1 and TRBJ2-5; possible D gene TRBD1, 6 bases. The V end was cut by 4 bases, the J end by 5 bases, with 14 bases between. Germline loops: CDR1 MGHRA, CDR2 YSYEKL. This CDR3 region has 14 residues. CDR3 DNA: TGCGCCAGCAGCCGTGGGGGCCGGACGGAGACCCAGTACTTC. Amino acid sequence: CASSRGGRTETQYF.

The V gene is TRBV12-3 or TRBV12-4, the J gene TRBJ1-2; no clear D. The V gene lost 3 bases and the J gene lost 4 bases, with 6 bases spanning the gap. This CDR3 has 12 residues. The DNA for the CDR3 is TGTGCCAGCAGTTTTTCCCTCTATGGCTACACCTTC. It codes for CASSFSLYGYTF.

This clonotype occurred a few times. The chain joins TRBV12-3 or TRBV12-4 to TRBJ1-1; D not certain. V lost 1 base and J lost 5, with 20 bases in between. The CDR3 has 17 residues. The CDR3 nucleotides read TGTGCCAGCAGTTTAGGGCTTGCGGTACGAATAAGGACTGAAGCTTTCTTT. It translates to CASSLGLAVRIRTEAFF.

This clonotype was found many times. This chain connects TRBV10-3 to TRBJ2-1; D remains unclear. With 1 base removed from V and 6 bases from J, the gap between germline ends came to 4 bases. The CDR3 is made up of 12 amino acids. CDR1 and CDR2 (germline): ENHRY, SYGVKD. CDR3 nucleotides: TGTGCCATCAGTGAGTTGGGCAATGAGCAGTTCTTC. The encoded protein is CAISELGNEQFF.

The chain links TRBV7-9 to TRBJ2-3, with D perhaps matching TRBD2 (6 bases). CDR1 is SEHNR and CDR2 is FQNEAQ in the germline V gene (reference sequence). V dropped 2 bases and J dropped 4 bases, with 10 bases sitting between them. This CDR3 comprises 14 residues. CDR3 nucleotides: TGTGCCAGCAGCTTATCGGAGGGGCCAGATACGCAGTATTTT. Translated: CASSLSEGPDTQYF.

In this sample, this clonotype turned up a few times. The rearrangement joins TRBV11-1 to TRBJ2-5; TRBD2 might be the D (6 bases). The V end lost 1 base, the J end lost 5 bases, and 17 bases lay between the germline ends. The length of the CDR3 is 16 residues. Looked up from germline, CDR1 is SGHAT and CDR2 is FQDESV (reference sequence). CDR3 nucleotide sequence: TGTGCCAGCAGCTTAGAGGGACTCGGCCCCGCGGAGACCCAGTACTTC. Protein product: CASSLEGLGPAETQYF.

This clonotype was counted a few times. The chain links TRBV15 to TRBJ2-3; 11 bases map to TRBD2. V lost 2 bases, J lost 4 bases, and 2 bases stayed unmatched. The length of the CDR3 is 15 residues. Germline lookup yields CDR1 LNHNV and CDR2 YYDKDF (reference sequence). CDR3 sequence: CATSRLSGGADTQYF. CDR3 coding DNA: TGTGCCACCAGCAGACTTAGCGGGGGGGCAGATACGCAGTATTTT.

This clonotype was counted only a few times. CDR3 sequence: CAWNGLRGLADTGELFF. CDR3 DNA sequence: TGTGCCTGGAATGGCCTCAGGGGACTAGCGGACACCGGGGAGCTGTTTTTT. This chain joins TRBV30 and TRBJ2-2, with 11 bases matching TRBD2. From germline, CDR1 is GTSNPN and CDR2 SVGIG (reference sequence). V gave up 4 bases and J gave up 3 bases; unmatched junction bases: 10. This CDR3 spans 17 amino acids.

The chain combines TRBV2 with TRBJ2-1; D is perhaps TRBD1 (5 bases). V lost 6 bases and J lost 4, with 10 bases in between. The CDR3 contains 13 residues. Germline assignment: CDR1 SNHLY and CDR2 FYNNEI. DNA for the CDR3: TGTGCCAGCAGGGGGCCGTATTACAATGAGCAGTTCTTC. This gives the protein CASRGPYYNEQFF.

This clonotype turned up a few times. The rearrangement links TRBV2 to TRBJ2-7; tentatively, D is TRBD1 (5 bases). There are 16 residues in the CDR3. Germline values: CDR1 SNHLY, CDR2 FYNNEI. Deletions cut 3 bases from V and 2 bases from J, with 17 bases between. Here the CDR3 reads CASSDPDDSSPYEQYF. The CDR3 nucleotides are TGTGCCAGCAGTGACCCTGATGACAGCTCTCCCTACGAGCAGTACTTC.

This clonotype occurred a few times. The rearrangement uses TRBV5-1 and TRBJ2-1; TRBD1 aligns across 9 bases. CDR1 and CDR2 (germline): SGHRS, YFSETQ. This CDR3 contains 14 residues. Trimming cost V 3 bases and J 8 bases; bases outside gene matches: 6. The CDR3 loop reads CASSSGQGTDEQFF. In DNA, the CDR3 is TGCGCCAGCAGCTCCGGACAGGGGACCGATGAGCAGTTCTTC.

V usage is TRBV12-3 or TRBV12-4 and J usage is TRBJ1-1; D possibly corresponds to TRBD1 (6 bases). V was shortened by 10 bases and J by 3 bases, with 15 bases between the two germline ends. The CDR3 has 13 residues. CDR3 in DNA: TGTGCCACCAAACAGGGTTTTGACACTGAAGCTTTCTTT. The encoded protein is CATKQGFDTEAFF.

The V call is TRBV24-1, the J call TRBJ2-1; D tentatively reads TRBD1 or TRBD2 (5 bases each). CDR1 is KGHDR and CDR2 is SFDVKD in the germline V gene. V dropped 11 bases and J dropped 5 bases, with 12 bases sitting between them. The CDR3 has 12 amino acids. CDR3 sequence (DNA): TGTGCCATCGGGACGGGGAACAATGAGCAGTTCTTC. Translating it yields CAIGTGNNEQFF.

At least ten counts were recorded for this clonotype. The chain carries TRBV29-1 and TRBJ2-7; D unresolved. CDR1 SQVTM and CDR2 ANQGSEA come from the germline V gene. Trimming cost V 4 bases and J 1 base, with 11 bases left between them. The CDR3 is 13 residues long. The CDR3 protein is CSVVWALSYEQYF. The CDR3 DNA reads TGCAGCGTTGTGTGGGCCCTGTCCTACGAGCAGTACTTC.

This clonotype showed up just a few times. V is TRBV6-5 and J is TRBJ1-1; no clear D. Germline CDR1 MNHEY, CDR2 SVGAGI. V lost 0 bases and J lost 4, with 9 bases in between. The CDR3 length is 14 residues. For the CDR3, the DNA is TGTGCCAGCAGTTACTCGAATGTAGGCACTGAAGCTTTCTTT. It is translated as CASSYSNVGTEAFF.

CDR3 protein: CASSQGDGPQETQYF. The CDR3 DNA is TGCGCCAGCAGCCAGGGGGACGGGCCACAAGAGACCCAGTACTTC. The chain combines TRBV4-1 with TRBJ2-5; the D call may be TRBD1 or TRBD2 (5 bases each). The germline V gene has CDR1 MGHRA and CDR2 YSYEKL. There are 15 residues in the CDR3. The V and J ends lost 3 bases and 2 bases respectively, with 13 bases between them.

This clonotype has just a few counts. The chain uses TRBV20-1 and TRBJ2-1; 13 nucleotides match TRBD2. The J segment lost 8 bases and the V segment lost 6 bases, leaving 7 bases of the junction unmatched. The CDR3 runs to 14 residues. CDR1 DFQATT and CDR2 SNEGSKA come from the germline V gene (reference sequence). CDR3 sequence (DNA): TGCAGTGCCACTGGGACTAGCGGGATGGATGAGCAGTTCTTC. This sequence encodes CSATGTSGMDEQFF.